Below are 5 T cell receptor beta chains sequenced from a single sample in a study of blood T cells in healthy people across ages. Sample-barcoded 5' priming and a J-beta primer mix drove a second PCR of roughly 7 to 11 cycles. Each CDR3 protein is one row after TCRdb ran MiXCR on the 5' RACE reads. The table includes hundreds of thousands of distinct CDR3 sequences, 58% detected once. Specimen: blood. These receptor sequences come from a man between 25 and 39 years old in good health.

The V and J genes are TRBV28 and TRBJ2-5; no firm D call. The J call may be faulty, since TRBJ2-7 better matches the DNA end. CDR1 is MDHEN and CDR2 is SYDVKM in the germline V gene. The CDR3 has 14 residues. Here the CDR3 reads CASSSPVDSDEQYF. In DNA, the CDR3 is TGTGCCAGCAGTTCCCCGGTTGACTCGGACGAGCAGTACTTC.

This chain joins TRBV29-1 and TRBJ2-3; 7 bases agree with TRBD1. The V and J ends lost 6 bases and 0 bases, in that order; junction bases with no gene match: 6. This CDR3 has 14 residues. The germline gives CDR1 SQVTM, CDR2 ANQGSEA. The CDR3 spells CSVRQGSSTDTQYF. The CDR3 DNA sequence: TGCAGCGTACGACAGGGTTCTAGCACAGATACGCAGTATTTT.

The chain carries TRBV6-6 and TRBJ1-4; 8 nucleotides line up with TRBD1. The V and J ends lost 6 bases and 7 bases, in that order; junction bases with no gene match: 10. CDR3 length: 15 amino acids. CDR1 is MNHNY, CDR2 SVGAGI, per germline (reference sequence). The CDR3 sequence: CASRWDLQGGEKLFF. In DNA, the CDR3 is TGTGCCAGCAGATGGGATTTACAGGGGGGTGAAAAACTGTTTTTT.

This clonotype was observed a few times. The rearrangement uses TRBV7-2 and TRBJ2-5; D might be TRBD2 (6 bases). CDR1 is SGHTA, CDR2 FQGNSA, per germline. The germline V and J ends were trimmed by 4 bases and 4 bases, with 13 bases remaining between them. The CDR3 runs to 14 residues. The CDR3 nucleotides are TGTGCCAGCAGCTCCTCACCGCGGGGAGAGACCCAGTACTTC. Translation gives CASSSSPRGETQYF.

This chain uses TRBV29-1 with TRBJ2-1; possible D gene TRBD2, 6 bases. V lost 5 bases, J lost 8 bases, and 19 bases lay in between. This CDR3 contains 14 residues. CDR1 and CDR2 from the germline V gene are SQVTM and ANQGSEA. The CDR3 here is CSVRQPSGDDEQFF. The CDR3 DNA sequence: TGCAGCGTTCGGCAGCCTTCGGGAGACGATGAGCAGTTCTTC.